This T cell receptor (beta chain) derives from a study of control samples from healthy donors and cancer patients. V gave up 6 bases and J gave up 9 bases; unmatched junction bases: 7. The CDR3 extends over 15 amino acids. Germline lookup yields CDR1 SNHLY and CDR2 FYNNEI. Here immunoSEQ multiplex PCR was the method, and the copy in TCRdb shows in-frame clones only, minus some. The data hold more than 90,000 clones, with about 89% observed a single time. This sequence joins TRBV2 and TRBJ2-1, with 14 bases fitting TRBD2. Sequenced: blood. The sequence was collected from a man between 25 and 39 years old in good health. The DNA for the CDR3 is TGTGCCAGCAGCCGACTAGCGGGGGGGCCGGGTGAGCAGTTCTTC. Residues: CASSRLAGGPGEQFF.